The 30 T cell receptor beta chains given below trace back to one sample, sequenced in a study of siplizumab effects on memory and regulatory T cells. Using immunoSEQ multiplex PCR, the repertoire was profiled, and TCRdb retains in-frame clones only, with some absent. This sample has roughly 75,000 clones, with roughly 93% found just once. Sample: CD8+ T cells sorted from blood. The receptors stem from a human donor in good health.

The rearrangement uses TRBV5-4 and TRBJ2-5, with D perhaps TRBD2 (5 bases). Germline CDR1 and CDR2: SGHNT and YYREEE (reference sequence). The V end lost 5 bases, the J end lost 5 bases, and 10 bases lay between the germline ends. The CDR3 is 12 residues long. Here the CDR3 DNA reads TGTGCCAGCAGTCTGACGGGGGAGACCCAGTACTTC. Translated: CASSLTGETQYF. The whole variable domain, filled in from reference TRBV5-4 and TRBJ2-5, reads ETGVTQSPTHLIKTRGQQVTLRCSSQSGHNTVSWYQQALGQGPQFIFQYYREEENGRGNFPPRFSGLQFPNYSSELNVNALELDDSALYLCASSLTGETQYFGPGTRLLVL.

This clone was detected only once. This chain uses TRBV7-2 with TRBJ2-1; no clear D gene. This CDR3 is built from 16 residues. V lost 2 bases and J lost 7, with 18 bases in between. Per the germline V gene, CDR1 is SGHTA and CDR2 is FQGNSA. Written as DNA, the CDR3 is TGTGCCAGCAGCTTATCTATAGCCCCTCTAGGTAATGAGCAGTTCTTC. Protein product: CASSLSIAPLGNEQFF.

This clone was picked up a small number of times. The CDR3 DNA sequence: TGTGCCAGCAAGGGACAGAGCTATGGCTACACCTTC. Its protein product is CASKGQSYGYTF. The chain uses TRBV7-9 and TRBJ1-2; 7 nucleotides align to TRBD1. The germline gives CDR1 SEHNR, CDR2 FQNEAQ (reference sequence). The ends lost 7 bases at V and 4 bases at J; junction bases unmatched: 3. The CDR3 contains 12 residues.

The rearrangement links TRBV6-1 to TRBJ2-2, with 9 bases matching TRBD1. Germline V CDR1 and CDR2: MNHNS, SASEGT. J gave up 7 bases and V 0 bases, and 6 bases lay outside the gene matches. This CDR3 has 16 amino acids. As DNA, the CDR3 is TGTGCCAGCAGTGAAGCGCAGGGACAGGGTGGCGGGGAGCTGTTTTTT. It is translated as CASSEAQGQGGGELFF.

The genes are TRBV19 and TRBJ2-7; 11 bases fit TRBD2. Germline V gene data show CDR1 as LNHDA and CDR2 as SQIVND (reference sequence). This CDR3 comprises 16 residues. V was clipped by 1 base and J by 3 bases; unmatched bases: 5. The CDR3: CASSIGGGLADYEQYF. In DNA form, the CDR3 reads TGTGCCAGTAGTATAGGAGGGGGACTAGCGGACTACGAGCAGTACTTC.

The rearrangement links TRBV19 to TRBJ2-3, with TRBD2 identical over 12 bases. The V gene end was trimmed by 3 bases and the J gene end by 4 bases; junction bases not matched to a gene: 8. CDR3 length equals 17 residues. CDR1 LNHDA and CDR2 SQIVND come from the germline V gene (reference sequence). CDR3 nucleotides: TGTGCCAGTAGTATCCTCCCTAGCGGGGGGGCCGCAGATACGCAGTATTTT. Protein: CASSILPSGGAADTQYF.

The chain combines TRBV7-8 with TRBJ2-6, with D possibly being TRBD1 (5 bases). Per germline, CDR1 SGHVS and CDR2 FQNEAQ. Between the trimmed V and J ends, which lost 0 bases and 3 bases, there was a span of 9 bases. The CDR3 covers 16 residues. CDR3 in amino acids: CASSLARVDGANVLTF. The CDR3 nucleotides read TGTGCCAGCAGCTTAGCCAGGGTGGATGGGGCCAACGTCCTGACTTTC.

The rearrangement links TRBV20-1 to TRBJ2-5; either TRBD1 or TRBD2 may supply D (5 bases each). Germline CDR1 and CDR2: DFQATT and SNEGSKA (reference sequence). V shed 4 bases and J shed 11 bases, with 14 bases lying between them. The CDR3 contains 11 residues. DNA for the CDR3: TGCAGTGCTACTCAGGGTTGGGAGCAGTACTTC. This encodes CSATQGWEQYF.

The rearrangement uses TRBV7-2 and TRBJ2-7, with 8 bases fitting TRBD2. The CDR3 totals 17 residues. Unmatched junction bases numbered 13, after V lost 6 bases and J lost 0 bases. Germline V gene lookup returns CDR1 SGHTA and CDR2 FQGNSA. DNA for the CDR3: TGTGCCAGCAGTCAAAACGGGGCGGGGGGCCCCTCCTACGAGCAGTACTTC. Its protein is CASSQNGAGGPSYEQYF.

The CDR3 loop reads CASSEVGGSNQPQHF. For the CDR3, the DNA is TGTGCCAGCAGTGAGGTAGGAGGAAGCAATCAGCCCCAGCATTTT. This sequence joins TRBV27 and TRBJ1-5; no firm D call. This CDR3 comprises 15 residues. V dropped 5 bases and J dropped 1 base, with 12 bases sitting between them. CDR1 and CDR2 from the germline V gene are MNHEY and SMNVEV (reference sequence).

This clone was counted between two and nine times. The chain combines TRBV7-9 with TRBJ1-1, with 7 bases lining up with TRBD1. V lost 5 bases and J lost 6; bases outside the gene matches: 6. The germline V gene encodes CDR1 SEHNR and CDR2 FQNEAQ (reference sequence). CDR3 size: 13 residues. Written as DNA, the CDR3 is TGTGCCAGCAGCGGGATGACAGGGCCTGAAGCTTTCTTT. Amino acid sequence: CASSGMTGPEAFF.

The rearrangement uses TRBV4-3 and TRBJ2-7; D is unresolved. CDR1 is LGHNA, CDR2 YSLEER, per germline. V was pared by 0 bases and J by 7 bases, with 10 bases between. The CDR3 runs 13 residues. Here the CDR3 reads CASSQETGWEQYF. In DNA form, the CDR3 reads TGCGCCAGCAGCCAAGAGACGGGTTGGGAGCAGTACTTC.

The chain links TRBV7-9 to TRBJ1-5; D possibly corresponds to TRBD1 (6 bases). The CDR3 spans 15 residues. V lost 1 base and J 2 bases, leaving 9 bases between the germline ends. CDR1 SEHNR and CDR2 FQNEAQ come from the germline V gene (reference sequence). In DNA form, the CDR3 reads TGTGCCAGCAGCTTAGTGGCAGGGGGCAATCAGCCCCAGCATTTT. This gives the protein CASSLVAGGNQPQHF.

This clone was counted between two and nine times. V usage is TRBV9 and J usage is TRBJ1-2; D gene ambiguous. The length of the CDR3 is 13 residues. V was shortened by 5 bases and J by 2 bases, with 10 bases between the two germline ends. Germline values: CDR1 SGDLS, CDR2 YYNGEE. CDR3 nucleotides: TGTGCCAGCAGGTCGACGGGGAACTATGGCTACACCTTC. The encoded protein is CASRSTGNYGYTF.

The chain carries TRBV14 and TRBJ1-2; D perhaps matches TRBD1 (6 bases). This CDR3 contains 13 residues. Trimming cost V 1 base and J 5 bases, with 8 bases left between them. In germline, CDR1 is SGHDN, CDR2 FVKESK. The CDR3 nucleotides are TGTGCCAGCAGCCAAGGGACAGTATATGGCTACACCTTC. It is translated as CASSQGTVYGYTF.

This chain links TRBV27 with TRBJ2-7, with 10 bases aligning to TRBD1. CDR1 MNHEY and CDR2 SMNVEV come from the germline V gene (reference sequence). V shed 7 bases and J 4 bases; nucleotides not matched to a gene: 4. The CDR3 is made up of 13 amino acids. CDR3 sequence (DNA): TGTGCCAGCATAGGACAGGGGGATTACGAGCAGTACTTC. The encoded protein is CASIGQGDYEQYF.

The CDR3 here is CASGTALYEQYF. CDR3 coding DNA: TGTGCCAGCGGGACTGCACTCTACGAGCAGTACTTC. The chain is built from TRBV9 and TRBJ2-7, with D perhaps matching TRBD2 (6 bases). The CDR3 length is 12 residues. CDR1 SGDLS and CDR2 YYNGEE come from the germline V gene. Trimming stripped 7 bases from V and 3 bases from J, with 11 bases between.

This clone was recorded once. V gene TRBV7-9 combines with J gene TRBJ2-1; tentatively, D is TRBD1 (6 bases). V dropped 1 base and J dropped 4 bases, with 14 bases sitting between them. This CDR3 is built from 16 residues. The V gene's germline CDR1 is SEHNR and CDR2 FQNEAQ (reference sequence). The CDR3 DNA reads TGTGCCAGCAGCTTAGTCAGCAGGGGTCTTTACAATGAGCAGTTCTTC. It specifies CASSLVSRGLYNEQFF.

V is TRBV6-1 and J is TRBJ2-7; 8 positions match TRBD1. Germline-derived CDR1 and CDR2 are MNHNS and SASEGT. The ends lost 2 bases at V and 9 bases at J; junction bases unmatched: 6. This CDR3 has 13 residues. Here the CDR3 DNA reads TGTGCCAGCAGTGAACAGGGGGCCCCGGTGCAGTACTTC. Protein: CASSEQGAPVQYF.

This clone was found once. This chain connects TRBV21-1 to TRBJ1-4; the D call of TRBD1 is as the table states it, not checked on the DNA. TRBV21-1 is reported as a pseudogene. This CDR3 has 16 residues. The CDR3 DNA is TGTGCCAGCAGCAAAACTGCCGACAGGGGAAATGAAAAACTGTTTTTT. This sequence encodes CASSKTADRGNEKLFF.

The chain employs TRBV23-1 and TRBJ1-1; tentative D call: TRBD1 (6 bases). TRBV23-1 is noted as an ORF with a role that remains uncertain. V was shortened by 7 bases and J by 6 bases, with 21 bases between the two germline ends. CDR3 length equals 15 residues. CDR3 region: CASTTPYGGAPEAFF. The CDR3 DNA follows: TGCGCCAGCACTACTCCATATGGGGGGGCCCCTGAAGCTTTCTTT.

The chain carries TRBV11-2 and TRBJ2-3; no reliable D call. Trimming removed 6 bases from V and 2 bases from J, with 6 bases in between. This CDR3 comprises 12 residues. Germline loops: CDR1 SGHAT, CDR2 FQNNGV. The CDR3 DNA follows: TGTGCCAGCAGATCAAACACAGATACGCAGTATTTT. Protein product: CASRSNTDTQYF.

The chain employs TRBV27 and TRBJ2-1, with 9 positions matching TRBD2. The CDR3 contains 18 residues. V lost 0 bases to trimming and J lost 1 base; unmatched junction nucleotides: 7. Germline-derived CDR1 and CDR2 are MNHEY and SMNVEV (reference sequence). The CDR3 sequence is CASSLSAGGLLSYNEQFF. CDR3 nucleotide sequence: TGTGCCAGCAGTTTATCAGCGGGGGGTCTATTGTCCTACAATGAGCAGTTCTTC.

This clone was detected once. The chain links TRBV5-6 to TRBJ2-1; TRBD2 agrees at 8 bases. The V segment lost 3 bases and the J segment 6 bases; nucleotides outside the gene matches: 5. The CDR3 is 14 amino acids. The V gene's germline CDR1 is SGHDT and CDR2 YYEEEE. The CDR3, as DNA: TGTGCCAGCAGCTGGGGACTAGGGGCCAATGAGCAGTTCTTC. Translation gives CASSWGLGANEQFF.

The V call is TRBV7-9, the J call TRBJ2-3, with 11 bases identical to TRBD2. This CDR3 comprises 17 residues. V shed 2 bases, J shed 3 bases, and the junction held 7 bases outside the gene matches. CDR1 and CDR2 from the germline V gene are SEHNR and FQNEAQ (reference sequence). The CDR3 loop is CASSLTSLAGVTDTQYF. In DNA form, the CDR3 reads TGTGCCAGCAGCTTAACCTCACTAGCGGGGGTAACAGATACGCAGTATTTT.

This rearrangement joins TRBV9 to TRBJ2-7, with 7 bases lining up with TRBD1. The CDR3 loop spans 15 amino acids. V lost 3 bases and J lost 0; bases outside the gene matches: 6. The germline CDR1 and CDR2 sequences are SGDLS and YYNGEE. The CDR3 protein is CASSASGQASYEQYF. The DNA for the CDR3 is TGTGCCAGCAGCGCAAGCGGACAGGCCTCCTACGAGCAGTACTTC. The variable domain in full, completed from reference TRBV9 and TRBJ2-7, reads DSGVTQTPKHLITATGQRVTLRCSPRSGDLSVYWYQQSLDQGLQFLIQYYNGEERAKGNILERFSAQQFPDLHSELNLSSLELGDSALYFCASSASGQASYEQYFGPGTRLTVT.

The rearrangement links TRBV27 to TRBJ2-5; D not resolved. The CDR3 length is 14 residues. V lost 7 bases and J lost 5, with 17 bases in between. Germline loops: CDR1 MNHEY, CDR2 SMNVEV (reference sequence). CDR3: CASIPQSPGETQYF. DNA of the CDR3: TGTGCCAGCATTCCCCAAAGCCCTGGGGAGACCCAGTACTTC.

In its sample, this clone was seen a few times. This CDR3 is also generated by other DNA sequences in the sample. CDR3 nucleotides: TGCGCCAGCAGCCAAGACAGGGGAACTGAAGCTTTCTTT. It encodes CASSQDRGTEAFF. The chain links TRBV4-3 to TRBJ1-1; tentative D call: TRBD1 (6 bases). V was trimmed by 0 bases and J by 5 bases, leaving 7 bases between them. CDR3 length: 13 residues. Germline CDR1 is LGHNA and CDR2 is YSLEER.

The CDR3 is CASSHRDRVYNEQFF. CDR3 in DNA: TGTGCCAGCAGCCACCGGGACAGGGTATACAATGAGCAGTTCTTC. The V and J genes are TRBV7-9 and TRBJ2-1; 9 bases align to TRBD1. Germline trimming cut 5 bases from V and 4 bases from J; bases unmatched to any gene: 6. CDR3 length: 15 residues. Germline V gives CDR1 SEHNR, CDR2 FQNEAQ (reference sequence).

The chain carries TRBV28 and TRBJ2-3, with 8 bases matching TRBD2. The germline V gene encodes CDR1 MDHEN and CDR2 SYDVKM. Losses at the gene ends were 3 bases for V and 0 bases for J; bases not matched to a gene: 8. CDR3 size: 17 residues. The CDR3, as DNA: TGTGCCAGCAGTTTCGGGGGGAGCGGGGGTAGCACAGATACGCAGTATTTT. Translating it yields CASSFGGSGGSTDTQYF.